This TCR beta chain was sequenced during a study of blood T cell repertoires in COVID-19. The CDR3 contains 16 residues. From germline, CDR1 is MNHEY and CDR2 SMNVEV (reference sequence). Trimming cost V 0 bases and J 4 bases, with 15 bases left between them. Original handling: Estimation of nucleated cell counts was performed using reference gene primer amplification. The method was immunoSEQ multiplex PCR; TCRdb's version includes in-frame clones alone and lacks a portion of them. D and trimming come from the DNA, and the V and J calls and clone size come from that table. The sample has some 100,000 clones, about 79% seen once; the top ten hold roughly 7.9%.

The chain couples TRBV27 to TRBJ1-2; unclear D gene. This clonotype was obtained from an elderly woman with active or convalescent COVID-19. The material sequenced was peripheral blood. CDR3 sequence reads: CASSLSRSPTSYGYTF. CDR3 coding DNA: TGTGCCAGCAGTTTATCGAGGTCCCCCACGTCCTATGGCTACACCTTC.